The clone carrying this T cell receptor (beta chain) was recorded only once. The data were taken from a study of blood T cells in healthy people across ages. Together with a sample-barcoded 5' primer, a J-beta primer mix was included in a second PCR lasting roughly 6 to 12 cycles. TCRdb reanalysed the 5' RACE reads using MiXCR and keeps one entry per CDR3 protein. Of roughly 410,000 distinct CDR3 sequences listed, roughly half are singletons. Germline CDR1 is SGHVS and CDR2 is FNYEAQ. The CDR3 runs to 15 residues. V lost 0 bases, J lost 10 bases, and 5 bases stayed unmatched. The V gene is TRBV7-6, the J gene TRBJ1-6; 8 nucleotides align to TRBD1. This TCR was sampled from a man aged 55 to 69 in good health. Sequencing input: blood. CDR3 coding DNA: TGTGCCAGCAGCTTAGCGGACAGGGTGGGCTCACCCCTCCACTTT. This gives the protein CASSLADRVGSPLHF.